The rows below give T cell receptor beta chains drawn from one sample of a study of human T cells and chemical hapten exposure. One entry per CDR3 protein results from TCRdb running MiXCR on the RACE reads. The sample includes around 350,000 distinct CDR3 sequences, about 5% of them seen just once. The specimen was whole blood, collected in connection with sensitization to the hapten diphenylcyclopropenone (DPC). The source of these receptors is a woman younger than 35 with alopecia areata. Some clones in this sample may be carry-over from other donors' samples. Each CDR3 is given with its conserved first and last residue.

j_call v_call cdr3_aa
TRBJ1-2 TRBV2 CASGGVKANYGYTF
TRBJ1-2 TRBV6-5 CASSSRRTGNYGYTF
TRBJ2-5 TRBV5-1 CASSLDGSGRGETQYF
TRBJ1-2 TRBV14 CASSQVHGSNYGYTF
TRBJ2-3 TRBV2 CACLGRDTDTQYF
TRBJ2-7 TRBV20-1 CSAVTQGRGEQYF
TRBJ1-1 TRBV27 CASSFRTGRSTEAFF
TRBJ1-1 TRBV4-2 CASSEMAGDTEAFF
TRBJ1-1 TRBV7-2 CASREDRGRTEAFF
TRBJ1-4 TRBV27 CASSFRDRLEKLFF
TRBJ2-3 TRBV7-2 CASSLGLSGGGNTQYF
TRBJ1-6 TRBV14 CASSQDMTGRRPLHF
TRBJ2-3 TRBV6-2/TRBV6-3 CATYLGRPTDTQYF
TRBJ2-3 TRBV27 CASSSEAGDTSSTDTQYF
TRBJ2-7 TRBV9 CASSRQGSYEQYF
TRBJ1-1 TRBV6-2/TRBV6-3 CASGLTEAFF
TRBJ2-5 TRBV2 CASSAGQETQYF
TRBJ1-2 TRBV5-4 CASSSTVIYGYTF
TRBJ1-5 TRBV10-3 CAISESFYEGSNQPQHF
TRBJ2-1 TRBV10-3 CAISLLALAGNEQFF
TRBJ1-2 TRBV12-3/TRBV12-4 CASSRQVGGNYGYTF
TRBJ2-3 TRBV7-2 CASSFYLDADTQYF
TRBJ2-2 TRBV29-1 CSVETGASVDTGELFF
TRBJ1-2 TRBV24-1 CATSDRSGNYGYTF
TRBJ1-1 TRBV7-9 CASSFGLRGAEAFF
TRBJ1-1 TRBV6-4 CASSATGLNTEAFF
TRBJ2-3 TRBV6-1 CASSEVGTWDLGTQYF
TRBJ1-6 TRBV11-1 CASSLDLNSPLHF
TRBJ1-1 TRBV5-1 CASSLAPGQNAEAFF
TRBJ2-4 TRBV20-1 CSAREAGKNIQYF
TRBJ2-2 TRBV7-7 CASSFAGELFF
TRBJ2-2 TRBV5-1 CASSFLGDTGELFF
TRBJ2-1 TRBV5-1 CATRPAGGRDEQFF
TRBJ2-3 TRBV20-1 CSARDQHGGTQYF
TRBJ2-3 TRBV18 CASSPPSGPTDTQYF
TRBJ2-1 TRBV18 CASSPIRGQSSYNEQFF
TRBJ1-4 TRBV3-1 CASRASGTGEEKLFF
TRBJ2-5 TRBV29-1 CSVVVLVGQMGETQYF
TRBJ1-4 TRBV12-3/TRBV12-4 CATQDGEKLFF
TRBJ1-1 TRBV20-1 CSARSPGQGAEAFF
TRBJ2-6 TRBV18 CASSPFSGANVLTF
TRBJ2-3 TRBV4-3 CASSQETRLAGALTDTQYF
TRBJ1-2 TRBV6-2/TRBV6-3 CASRVYYGYTF
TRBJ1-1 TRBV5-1 CASSFSANTEAFF
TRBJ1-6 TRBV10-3 CAISAQENSPLHF
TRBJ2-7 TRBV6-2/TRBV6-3 CASQDRFSSREQYF
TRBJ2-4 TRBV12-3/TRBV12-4 CASSLMGQGASKNIQYF
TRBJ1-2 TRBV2 CASSAGTANYGYTF
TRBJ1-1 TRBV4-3 CASSRRRDSEAFF
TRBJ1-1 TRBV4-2 CASSQDTTGGAFF
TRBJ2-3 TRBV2 CASSEERTFTDTQYF
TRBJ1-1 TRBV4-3 CASSQDPEREAFF